This TCR beta chain came from a study of cytomegalovirus exposure and HLA in healthy donors. In the PCR, 60 Vbeta and 13 Jbeta primers were used. Profiling relied on immunoSEQ multiplex PCR, and the TCRdb table lists in-frame clones only, not all of them. The top ten clones hold 0.26% of a sample with approximately 200,000 clones, 84% of them seen once. In germline, CDR1 is LNHDA, CDR2 SQIVND (reference sequence). After removal of 1 base from V and 5 bases from J, the junction contained 5 bases not matched to a gene. There are 16 residues in the CDR3. The rearrangement links TRBV19 to TRBJ2-7, with TRBD2 matching 13 bases. The sample taken for sequencing was PBMCs. The TCR originated in a boy aged 5-17 years in good health and CMV-seronegative. The CDR3 is CASSIGPGLAGDEQYF. CDR3 DNA: TGTGCCAGTAGTATAGGCCCCGGACTAGCGGGAGACGAGCAGTACTTC.